These 14 T cell receptor beta chains were sequenced from one sample in a study of beta chain features in type 1 diabetes. Every isolated RNA sample was fully reverse transcribed, so sequencing captured expressed TCRB transcripts. Produced via immunoSEQ multiplex PCR; TCRdb's table is partial and in-frame only. The sample lists 350,000 to 450,000 clones; roughly 14% were seen once. The specimen was naive CD4+ T cells from blood. The source is a man aged 25-45 years in good health.

The chain combines TRBV5-1 with TRBJ2-1, with 9 nucleotides matching TRBD1. Germline CDR1 is SGHRS and CDR2 is YFSETQ. The V gene end was trimmed by 3 bases and the J gene end by 5 bases; junction bases not matched to a gene: 12. This CDR3 spans 17 amino acids. The DNA of the CDR3 is TGCGCCAGCAGCTCCATTCGGGGACAGGGAAAAAACAATGAGCAGTTCTTC. Amino acid sequence: CASSSIRGQGKNNEQFF.

The V call is TRBV9, the J call TRBJ2-2, with 12 positions matching TRBD2. Germline V gene lookup returns CDR1 SGDLS and CDR2 YYNGEE. The CDR3 sequence is 17 residues long. V dropped 1 base and J dropped 4; count of bases not matched to a gene: 5. In DNA form, the CDR3 reads TGTGCCAGCAGCGTACTAGCGGGAGGGATTGGCACCGGGGAGCTGTTTTTT. As protein: CASSVLAGGIGTGELFF.

This clone has more than one count but fewer than ten. The chain recombines TRBV27 with TRBJ1-5; a weak D match, TRBD1 (5 bases). Germline lookup yields CDR1 MNHEY and CDR2 SMNVEV (reference sequence). CDR3 length equals 15 residues. Trimming cost V 0 bases and J 1 base, with 7 bases left between them. This CDR3 is CASSLSAGSNQPQHF. The DNA of the CDR3 is TGTGCCAGCAGTTTATCGGCAGGGAGCAATCAGCCCCAGCATTTT.

This clone was detected only a few times. The rearrangement links TRBV10-3 to TRBJ2-7, with 10 bases identical to TRBD1. There are 15 residues in the CDR3. The trim removed 4 bases at V and 2 bases at J, leaving 5 bases unmatched. CDR1 and CDR2 (germline): ENHRY, SYGVKD. DNA of the CDR3: TGTGCCATCAGTGCTGCGACAGGGGGCCCCTACGAGCAGTACTTC. Amino acids: CAISAATGGPYEQYF.

This clone was seen more than once but under ten times. The chain employs TRBV11-2 and TRBJ2-7; D is tentatively TRBD1 or TRBD2 (6 bases each). V lost 0 bases to trimming and J lost 4 bases, with 19 bases between them. This CDR3 contains 17 residues. The germline CDR1 and CDR2 sequences are SGHAT and FQNNGV. CDR3 residues: CASSLDSGASLGYEQYF. CDR3 sequence (DNA): TGTGCCAGCAGCTTAGATTCGGGGGCAAGTCTCGGGTACGAGCAGTACTTC.

The chain couples TRBV10-2 to TRBJ2-1; D is unclear. Trimming removed 8 bases at V and 9 bases at J, with 20 bases between. CDR1 WSHSY and CDR2 SAAADI come from the germline V gene. The CDR3 totals 14 residues. For the CDR3, the DNA is TGCGCCAGCCTCACTTTTCGGTCGCATTTTGAGCAGTTCTTC. It specifies CASLTFRSHFEQFF.

Remarks on this clone: Other DNA sequences from this sample encode an identical CDR3 as well. The V call is TRBV7-2, the J call TRBJ2-5; D is perhaps TRBD2 (6 bases). The CDR3 is 11 residues long. V shed 5 bases and J shed 5 bases, with 6 bases lying between them. Germline V lookup: CDR1 SGHTA, CDR2 FQGNSA. CDR3 bases: TGTGCCAGCAGCCGGGGGGAGACCCAGTACTTC. This translates into CASSRGETQYF.

This clone was recorded a few times. The V gene is TRBV9, the J gene TRBJ2-1; TRBD1 aligns across 9 bases. V lost 4 bases, J lost 4 bases, and 6 bases stayed unmatched. The germline V gene encodes CDR1 SGDLS and CDR2 YYNGEE. This CDR3 region has 15 residues. CDR3 loop: CASSPIGTGYNEQFF. The CDR3 nucleotides read TGTGCCAGCAGCCCTATCGGGACAGGGTACAATGAGCAGTTCTTC.

The chain has TRBV2 and TRBJ2-7; D is unresolved. Per germline, CDR1 SNHLY and CDR2 FYNNEI. The CDR3 totals 13 residues. The V end lost 4 bases, the J end lost 3 bases, and 10 bases lay between the germline ends. This CDR3 is CASSVGEYYEQYF. As DNA, the CDR3 is TGTGCCAGCAGTGTAGGAGAGTACTACGAGCAGTACTTC.

This clone has a handful of counts. This chain's CDR3 is CASSLGASGGHGTQYF. The DNA for the CDR3 is TGTGCCAGCAGCCTGGGGGCTAGCGGGGGCCATGGGACCCAGTACTTC. V and J are TRBV5-6 and TRBJ2-5; TRBD2 matches at 10 bases. Trimming cost V 4 bases and J 7 bases; bases outside gene matches: 13. This CDR3 is 16 amino acids long. Germline-derived CDR1 and CDR2 are SGHDT and YYEEEE.

This clone was observed a handful of times. J is TRBJ2-3 and V is TRBV5-1; TRBD2 matches 11 bases. V lost 4 bases, J lost 4 bases, and 8 bases stayed unmatched. The CDR3 covers 16 residues. Germline V CDR1 and CDR2: SGHRS, YFSETQ. The CDR3 DNA reads TGCGCCAGCAGCGCCCTTAGCGGGAGGGTCGCAGATACGCAGTATTTT. Its protein product is CASSALSGRVADTQYF.

CDR3 sequence (DNA): TGTGCCAGCTCACCGCTAGACGGCTACGAGCAGTACGTC. The encoded protein is CASSPLDGYEQYV. This rearrangement joins TRBV18 to TRBJ2-7; D gene ambiguous. The length of the CDR3 is 13 residues. The germline V gene has CDR1 KGHSH and CDR2 LQKENI. Trimming shortened V by 3 bases and J by 3 bases, and 9 bases separated the two germline ends.

A few counts support this clone. CDR3 protein: CAWSGGLSTDTQYF. CDR3 DNA sequence: TGTGCCTGGAGTGGGGGACTTAGCACAGATACGCAGTATTTT. The chain links TRBV30 to TRBJ2-3; D perhaps matches TRBD2 (6 bases). The V gene lost 1 base and the J gene lost 0 bases, with 8 bases spanning the gap. The CDR3 is made up of 14 amino acids. Germline CDR1 GTSNPN, CDR2 SVGIG (reference sequence).

This clone was seen only a few times. This sequence joins TRBV2 and TRBJ2-3, with D unclear. Germline-derived CDR1 and CDR2 are SNHLY and FYNNEI. This CDR3 spans 14 amino acids. The V end lost 4 bases, the J end lost 2 bases, and 10 bases lay between the germline ends. DNA for the CDR3: TGTGCCAGCAGTGTACTCGGCCCCACAGATACGCAGTATTTT. This translates into CASSVLGPTDTQYF.